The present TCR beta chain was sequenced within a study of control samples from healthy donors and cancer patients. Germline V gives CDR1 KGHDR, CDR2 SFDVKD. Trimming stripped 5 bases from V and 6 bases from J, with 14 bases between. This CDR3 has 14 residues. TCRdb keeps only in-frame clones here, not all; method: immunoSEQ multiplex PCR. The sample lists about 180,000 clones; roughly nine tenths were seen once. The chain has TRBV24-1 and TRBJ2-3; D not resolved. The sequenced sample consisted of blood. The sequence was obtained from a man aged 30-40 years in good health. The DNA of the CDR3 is TGTGCCACCAGTGGTCGAGAGTCAAGGGATACGCAGTATTTT. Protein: CATSGRESRDTQYF.